The 23 T cell receptor beta chains in this list originate from one sample, sequenced in a study of T cell responses to AZD1222 COVID-19 vaccine (dated by TCRdb to about 2021). Libraries were built with the immunoSEQ multiplex PCR assay. In its TCRdb copy, this immuneACCESS table keeps in-frame sequences only and misses some clones. Where compared with another copy, unresolved V genes explain less than half of these, and the others have no known cause. The sample table records roughly 160,000 clones; 92% of these occur just once. Roughly 4.5% of the sample comes from the top ten. The time point label for this specimen denotes: baseline before first vaccination. The sample's treatment or condition label is to be understood as: meningococcal conjugate vaccine given as trial control. Sequences were derived from peripheral blood, sampled on day 0 of MenACWY control vaccination. All receptors come from an adult in good health.

The chain uses TRBV29-1 and TRBJ2-5, with TRBD1 matching over 9 bases. Germline V gene data show CDR1 as SQVTM and CDR2 as ANQGSEA. CDR3 size: 13 residues. Unmatched junction bases numbered 7, after V lost 6 bases and J lost 5 bases. The chain's CDR3 is CSVDTGGGETQYF. The CDR3 region has the DNA TGCAGCGTCGATACAGGGGGCGGGGAGACCCAGTACTTC.

The V call is TRBV4-1, the J call TRBJ1-2, with 12 positions matching TRBD1. The CDR3 contains 15 residues. The J segment lost 4 bases and the V segment lost 3 bases, leaving 3 bases of the junction unmatched. Germline V CDR1 and CDR2: MGHRA, YSYEKL. The CDR3 loop reads CASSQGQGAGYGYTF. The CDR3 DNA reads as TGCGCCAGCAGCCAGGGACAGGGGGCGGGCTATGGCTACACCTTC.

The V gene is TRBV7-9, the J gene TRBJ1-1; no reliable D call. CDR1 is SEHNR and CDR2 is FQNEAQ in the germline V gene (reference sequence). This CDR3 comprises 13 residues. Trimming stripped 6 bases from V and 8 bases from J, with 16 bases between. The DNA of the CDR3 is TGTGCCAGCAGGCTGGTGCAGCCCGACGAAGCTTTCTTT. Its protein is CASRLVQPDEAFF.

CDR3 loop: CASGTVQESGNTIYF. The CDR3 DNA follows: TGTGCCAGTGGGACGGTTCAAGAGTCTGGAAACACCATATATTTT. The J gene is TRBJ1-3, the V gene TRBV19, with D perhaps matching TRBD1 (5 bases). There are 15 residues in the CDR3. Germline values: CDR1 LNHDA, CDR2 SQIVND (reference sequence). V lost 8 bases and J lost 1, with 15 bases in between.

This chain joins TRBV11-2 and TRBJ1-3; 8 bases are shared with TRBD1. The CDR3 spans 15 residues. V shed 5 bases and J 1 base; nucleotides not matched to a gene: 4. Germline V gene data show CDR1 as SGHAT and CDR2 as FQNNGV. The CDR3 loop is CASSRRTGSGNTIYF. The CDR3 DNA reads TGTGCCAGCAGCAGGAGGACAGGGTCTGGAAACACCATATATTTT.

This sequence joins TRBV20-1 and TRBJ2-1; D unclear. V lost 6 bases to trimming and J lost 10 bases, with 13 bases between them. The CDR3 consists of 11 residues. Germline V gene sequence: CDR1 DFQATT, CDR2 SNEGSKA (reference sequence). The CDR3 loop is CSAQAWGEQFF. The CDR3 region has the DNA TGCAGTGCCCAAGCCTGGGGAGAGCAGTTCTTC.

The chain joins TRBV19 to TRBJ1-5, with a possible D match to TRBD1 (5 bases). CDR3 length: 14 amino acids. CDR1 is LNHDA, CDR2 SQIVND, per germline (reference sequence). V dropped 6 bases and J dropped 0 bases, with 9 bases sitting between them. As DNA, the CDR3 is TGTGCCAGTAGGGGGGGGACTAGCAATCAGCCCCAGCATTTT. Translation gives CASRGGTSNQPQHF.

The V gene is TRBV5-1, the J gene TRBJ2-3, with D possibly TRBD1 on 6 matching bases. V lost 4 bases and J lost 6, with 12 bases in between. CDR3 length equals 13 residues. Germline V gene data show CDR1 as SGHRS and CDR2 as YFSETQ. This CDR3 is CASSGLRGDTQYF. As DNA, the CDR3 is TGCGCCAGCAGCGGGCTGAGGGGGGATACGCAGTATTTT.

This chain connects TRBV5-1 to TRBJ2-7, with D perhaps TRBD2 (5 bases). The CDR3 runs to 12 residues. Germline V CDR1 and CDR2: SGHRS, YFSETQ. Trimming stripped 6 bases from V and 0 bases from J, with 7 bases between. CDR3 bases: TGCGCCAGCACGGGAAGCTCCTACGAGCAGTACTTC. This gives the protein CASTGSSYEQYF.

V is TRBV6-5 and J is TRBJ2-5; the match to TRBD2 covers 9 bases. The CDR3 contains 15 residues. CDR1 and CDR2 (germline): MNHEY, SVGAGI. Trimming took 6 bases from V and 2 from J; bases not matched to a gene: 7. In DNA form, the CDR3 reads TGTGCCAGCAGCCTAGGGAGCGGGAGGCAAGAGACCCAGTACTTC. Its translation: CASSLGSGRQETQYF.

V usage is TRBV6-6 and J usage is TRBJ1-4; unclear D gene. V dropped 7 bases and J dropped 5 bases, with 11 bases sitting between them. CDR3 length: 13 residues. CDR1 is MNHNY, CDR2 SVGAGI, per germline (reference sequence). The CDR3 spells CASTARSNEKLFF. CDR3 bases: TGTGCCAGCACTGCGCGGTCAAATGAAAAACTGTTTTTT.

This rearrangement joins TRBV7-9 to TRBJ2-3, with 7 positions matching TRBD1. CDR1 is SEHNR, CDR2 FQNEAQ, per germline (reference sequence). This CDR3 contains 14 residues. The V gene end was trimmed by 4 bases and the J gene end by 4 bases; junction bases not matched to a gene: 5. The CDR3 sequence: CASSSGTASDTQYF. CDR3 nucleotides: TGTGCCAGCAGCTCCGGGACAGCCTCAGATACGCAGTATTTT.

The V and J genes are TRBV19 and TRBJ1-1; D gene ambiguous. Germline V gives CDR1 LNHDA, CDR2 SQIVND (reference sequence). The CDR3 runs 13 residues. Trimming shortened V by 5 bases and J by 2 bases, and 9 bases separated the two germline ends. CDR3 DNA sequence: TGTGCCAGTAGTTGGTCAGGAAACACTGAAGCTTTCTTT. Protein product: CASSWSGNTEAFF. The whole variable domain, remainder taken from reference TRBV19 and TRBJ1-1, is DGGITQSPKYLFRKEGQNVTLSCEQNLNHDAMYWYRQDPGQGLRLIYYSQIVNDFQKGDIAEGYSVSREKKESFPLTVTSAQKNPTAFYLCASSWSGNTEAFFGQGTRLTVV.

The chain couples TRBV15 to TRBJ2-1; D may match TRBD1 or TRBD2 (5 bases each). There are 14 residues in the CDR3. V shed 9 bases and J shed 0 bases, with 12 bases lying between them. Looked up from germline, CDR1 is LNHNV and CDR2 is YYDKDF (reference sequence). The CDR3 nucleotides read TGTGCCACTGGGGGATGGGACTCCTACAATGAGCAGTTCTTC. Amino acid sequence: CATGGWDSYNEQFF.

In this sample, this clone turned up once. For the CDR3, the DNA is TGTGCCAGTAGTGACTACCGGGACAGGGATCGGGGCTACACCTTC. It specifies CASSDYRDRDRGYTF. This chain uses TRBV19 with TRBJ1-2, with 9 bases that match TRBD1. The J segment lost 8 bases and the V segment lost 5 bases, leaving 12 bases of the junction unmatched. The CDR3 is 15 residues long. Looked up from germline, CDR1 is LNHDA and CDR2 is SQIVND (reference sequence).

This chain uses TRBV11-2 with TRBJ2-1; 9 positions match TRBD2. V lost 3 bases to trimming and J lost 10 bases; unmatched junction nucleotides: 10. This CDR3 is 15 amino acids long. Germline CDR1 SGHAT, CDR2 FQNNGV. CDR3 sequence (DNA): TGTGCCAGCAGCTTTTTACGGACTAGCGCCAGAGAGCAGTTCTTC. Protein sequence: CASSFLRTSAREQFF.

This rearrangement joins TRBV6-2 or TRBV6-3 to TRBJ1-3; D uncertain. V lost 6 bases to trimming and J lost 3 bases, with 9 bases between them. There are 13 residues in the CDR3. Germline loops: CDR1 MNHEY, CDR2 SVGEGT. This chain's CDR3 is CASSLGRGNTIYF. DNA for the CDR3: TGTGCCAGCAGCCTCGGGCGTGGAAACACCATATATTTT.

The rearrangement uses TRBV6-5 and TRBJ2-7, with D unclear. Germline CDR1 MNHEY, CDR2 SVGAGI. Deletions cut 5 bases from V and 3 bases from J, with 11 bases between. The CDR3 extends over 13 amino acids. The CDR3 DNA reads TGTGCCAGCAGTACGACGGTGATCTACGAGCAGTACTTC. Amino acid sequence: CASSTTVIYEQYF.

The chain couples TRBV6-2 or TRBV6-3 to TRBJ2-7, with D hard to call. The CDR3 loop spans 13 amino acids. Germline V gene data show CDR1 as MNHEY and CDR2 as SVGEGT. V was shortened by 3 bases and J by 5 bases, with 11 bases between the two germline ends. CDR3 bases: TGTGCCAGCAGTTATTGGGGTTCCGACGAGCAGTACTTC. Its protein is CASSYWGSDEQYF.

The chain couples TRBV27 to TRBJ1-1, with D possibly being TRBD1 (5 bases). Germline V gene data show CDR1 as MNHEY and CDR2 as SMNVEV (reference sequence). The germline V and J ends were trimmed by 2 bases and 0 bases, with 10 bases remaining between them. The length of the CDR3 is 15 residues. As DNA, the CDR3 is TGTGCCAGCAGTTTACGGGGGGTAGTGAACACTGAAGCTTTCTTT. It encodes CASSLRGVVNTEAFF.

The chain recombines TRBV10-3 with TRBJ2-7; 9 bases fit TRBD2. CDR1 and CDR2 (germline): ENHRY, SYGVKD. The CDR3 is 13 residues long. Trimming at V came to 8 bases and at J to 6 bases, leaving 8 bases not matched to a gene. The CDR3 nucleotides are TGTGCCATCGAGGCGGGAGGGTACAGCGAGCAGTACTTC. Translated, it gives CAIEAGGYSEQYF.

The rearrangement links TRBV3-1 (or the pseudogene TRBV3-2) to TRBJ1-6; the D gene is possibly TRBD1 (5 bases). CDR3 length: 15 residues. Germline CDR1 LGHDT, CDR2 YNNKEL (reference sequence). Trimming shortened V by 7 bases and J by 6 bases, and 16 bases separated the two germline ends. CDR3 coding DNA: TGTGCCAGCACCCCGGGGCCCCGGGGTAATTCACCCCTCCACTTT. This translates into CASTPGPRGNSPLHF.

This chain joins TRBV19 and TRBJ1-2; possibly TRBD1 for D (6 bases). V was trimmed by 6 bases and J by 8 bases, leaving 19 bases between them. Looked up from germline, CDR1 is LNHDA and CDR2 is SQIVND (reference sequence). This CDR3 contains 14 residues. In DNA form, the CDR3 reads TGTGCCAGTAGCTACGGACCACAGGGTCGGGGCTACACCTTC. It translates to CASSYGPQGRGYTF.